This T cell receptor beta chain was sequenced in a study of control samples from healthy donors and cancer patients. Profiling relied on immunoSEQ multiplex PCR, and the TCRdb table lists in-frame clones only, not all of them. Among about 250,000 clones, about 80% were seen once, and the ten largest hold about an eighth. The V segment lost 4 bases and the J segment 8 bases; nucleotides outside the gene matches: 6. The germline gives CDR1 SNHLY, CDR2 FYNNEI. This CDR3 spans 15 amino acids. The TCR comes from a woman in her sixties with lung cancer. Sequences were obtained from PBMCs. The chain couples TRBV2 to TRBJ2-1; 12 bases align to TRBD2. The CDR3 region has the DNA TGTGCCAGCAGTGTTAGGACTAGCGGGGTGGATGAGCAGTTCTTC. Translated, it gives CASSVRTSGVDEQFF.